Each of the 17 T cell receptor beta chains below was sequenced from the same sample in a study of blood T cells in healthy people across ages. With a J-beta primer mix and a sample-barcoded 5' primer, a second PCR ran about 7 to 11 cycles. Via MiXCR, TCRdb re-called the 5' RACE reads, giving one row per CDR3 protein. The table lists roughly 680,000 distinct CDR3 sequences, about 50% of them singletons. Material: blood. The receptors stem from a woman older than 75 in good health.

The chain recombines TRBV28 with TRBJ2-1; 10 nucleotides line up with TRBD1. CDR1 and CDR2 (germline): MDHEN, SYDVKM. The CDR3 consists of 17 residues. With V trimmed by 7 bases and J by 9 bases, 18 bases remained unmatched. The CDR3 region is CASIPGQGIIGSTEQFF. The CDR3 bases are TGTGCCAGCATTCCGGGACAGGGGATTATCGGTTCGACTGAGCAGTTCTTC.

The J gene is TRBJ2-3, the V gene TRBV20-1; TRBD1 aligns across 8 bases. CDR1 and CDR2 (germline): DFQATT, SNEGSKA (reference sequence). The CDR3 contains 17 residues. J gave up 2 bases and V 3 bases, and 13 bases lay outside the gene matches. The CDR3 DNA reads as TGCAGTGCTAGCCCCAACACGGACAGGGCCGCCACAGATACGCAGTATTTT. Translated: CSASPNTDRAATDTQYF.

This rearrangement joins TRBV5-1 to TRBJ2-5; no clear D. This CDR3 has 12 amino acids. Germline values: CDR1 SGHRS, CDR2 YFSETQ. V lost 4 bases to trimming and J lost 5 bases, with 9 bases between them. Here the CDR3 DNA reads TGCGCCAGCAGCCAAACTAATGAGACCCAGTACTTC. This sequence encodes CASSQTNETQYF.

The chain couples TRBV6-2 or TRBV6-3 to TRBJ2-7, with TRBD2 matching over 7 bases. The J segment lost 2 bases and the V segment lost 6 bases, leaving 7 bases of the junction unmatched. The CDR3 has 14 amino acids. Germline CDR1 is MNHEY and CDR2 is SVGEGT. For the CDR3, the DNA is TGTGCCAGCAGCCGTCCTAGCGGAACCTACGAGCAGTACTTC. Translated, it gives CASSRPSGTYEQYF.

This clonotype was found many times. CDR3 sequence (DNA): TGTGCCAGCTCACCGAGACAGGGGACGTACGAGCAGTACTTC. Translated: CASSPRQGTYEQYF. The chain joins TRBV18 to TRBJ2-7; 8 nucleotides line up with TRBD1. Losses at the gene ends were 3 bases for V and 4 bases for J; bases not matched to a gene: 5. Germline V lookup: CDR1 KGHSH, CDR2 LQKENI. CDR3 length: 14 residues.

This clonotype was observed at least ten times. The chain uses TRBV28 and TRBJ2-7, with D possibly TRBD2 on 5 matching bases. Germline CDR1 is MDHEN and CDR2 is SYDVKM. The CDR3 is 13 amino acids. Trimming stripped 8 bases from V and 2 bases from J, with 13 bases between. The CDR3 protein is CASGSAKPYEQYF. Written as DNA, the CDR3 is TGTGCCAGCGGGAGCGCCAAACCCTACGAGCAGTACTTC.

CDR3 protein: CASSQDLGLVGGEQYF. The CDR3 DNA sequence: TGTGCCAGCAGCCAAGATCTCGGCCTGGTGGGGGGCGAGCAGTACTTC. This rearrangement joins TRBV3-1 to TRBJ2-4; D may be TRBD2 (6 bases). Matching the DNA end better, TRBJ2-7 makes the J call doubtful. The CDR3 has 16 residues. Germline CDR1 and CDR2: LGHDT and YNNKEL (reference sequence).

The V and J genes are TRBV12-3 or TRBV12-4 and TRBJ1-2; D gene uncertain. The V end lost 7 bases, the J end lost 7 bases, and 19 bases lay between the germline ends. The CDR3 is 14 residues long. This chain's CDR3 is CASTQSGGLGGYTF. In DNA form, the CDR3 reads TGTGCCAGCACCCAAAGTGGAGGGCTTGGTGGCTACACCTTC.

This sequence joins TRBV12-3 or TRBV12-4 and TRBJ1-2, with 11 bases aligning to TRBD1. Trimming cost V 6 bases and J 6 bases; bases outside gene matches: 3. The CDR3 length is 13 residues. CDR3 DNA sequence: TGTGCCAGCAGATGGGGACAGGGGGATGGCTACACCTTC. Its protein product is CASRWGQGDGYTF.

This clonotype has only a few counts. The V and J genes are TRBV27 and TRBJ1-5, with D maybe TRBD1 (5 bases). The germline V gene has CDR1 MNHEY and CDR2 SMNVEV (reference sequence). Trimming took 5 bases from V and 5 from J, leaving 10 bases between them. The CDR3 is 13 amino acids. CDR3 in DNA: TGTGCCAGCAGTCCGGGGGGGGATCAGCCCCAGCATTTT. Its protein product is CASSPGGDQPQHF.

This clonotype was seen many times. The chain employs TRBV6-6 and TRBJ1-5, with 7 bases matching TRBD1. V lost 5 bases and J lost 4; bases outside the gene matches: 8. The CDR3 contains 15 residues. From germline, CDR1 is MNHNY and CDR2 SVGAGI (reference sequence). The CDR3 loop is CASSPQGGPNQPQHF. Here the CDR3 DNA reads TGTGCCAGCAGTCCCCAGGGGGGACCAAATCAGCCCCAGCATTTT.

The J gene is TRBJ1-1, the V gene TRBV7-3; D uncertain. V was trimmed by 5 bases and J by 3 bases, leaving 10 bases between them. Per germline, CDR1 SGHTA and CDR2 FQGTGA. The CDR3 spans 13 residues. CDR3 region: CASSHSPDTEAFF. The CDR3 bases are TGTGCCAGCAGCCACTCTCCGGACACTGAAGCTTTCTTT.

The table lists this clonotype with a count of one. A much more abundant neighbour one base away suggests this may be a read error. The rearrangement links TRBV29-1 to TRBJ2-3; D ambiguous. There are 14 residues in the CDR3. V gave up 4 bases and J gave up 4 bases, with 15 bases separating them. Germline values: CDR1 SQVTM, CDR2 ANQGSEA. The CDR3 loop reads CSVGWAITPDTQYF. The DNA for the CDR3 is TGCAGCGTTGGCTGGGCCATAACTCCAGATACGCAGTATTTT.

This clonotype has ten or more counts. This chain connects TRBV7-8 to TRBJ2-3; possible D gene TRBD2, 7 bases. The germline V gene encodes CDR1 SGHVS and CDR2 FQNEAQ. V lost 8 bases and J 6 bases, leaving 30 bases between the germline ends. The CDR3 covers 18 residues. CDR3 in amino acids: CASFPRRGPLILRDTQYF. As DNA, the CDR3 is TGTGCCAGCTTCCCGAGGCGGGGGCCCCTTATTCTCAGGGATACGCAGTATTTT.

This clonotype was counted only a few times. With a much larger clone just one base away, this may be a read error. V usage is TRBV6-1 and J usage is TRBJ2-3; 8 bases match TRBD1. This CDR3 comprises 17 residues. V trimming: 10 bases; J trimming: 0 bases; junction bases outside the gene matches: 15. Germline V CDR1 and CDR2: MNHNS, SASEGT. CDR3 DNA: TGTGCCATCTCAACTTGGGGCAGGGGGCCTAGCACAGATACGCAGTATTTT. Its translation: CAISTWGRGPSTDTQYF.

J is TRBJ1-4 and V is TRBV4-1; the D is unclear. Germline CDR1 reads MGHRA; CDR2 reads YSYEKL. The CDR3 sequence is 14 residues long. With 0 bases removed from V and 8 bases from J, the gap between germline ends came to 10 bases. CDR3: CASSQDASSEKLFF. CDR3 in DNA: TGCGCCAGCAGCCAAGATGCCAGTTCGGAAAAACTGTTTTTT.

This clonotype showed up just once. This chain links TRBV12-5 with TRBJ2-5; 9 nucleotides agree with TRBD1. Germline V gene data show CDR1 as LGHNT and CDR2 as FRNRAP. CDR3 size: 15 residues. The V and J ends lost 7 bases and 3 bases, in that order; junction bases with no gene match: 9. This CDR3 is CASVPPGDREETQYF. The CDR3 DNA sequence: TGTGCTAGTGTTCCTCCCGGGGACAGGGAAGAGACCCAGTACTTC.